The TCR beta chain described here comes from a study of T cells in Graves' hyperthyroidism and ophthalmopathy. Regions amplified from RNA transcripts were the TCR beta CDR3 regions. HTBI primers were used for first-round RT-PCR of the TCR CDR3. TCRdb re-analysed the multiplex PCR reads in MiXCR, keeping a single row per CDR3 protein. The sample yields 500,000 or so distinct CDR3 sequences, roughly 15% seen once. The sequenced sample consisted of blood. This TCR was recovered from a woman aged 25-40 years with Graves' ophthalmopathy.

CDR3 in amino acids: CASSLEWSGANVLTF. For the CDR3, the DNA is TGTGCCAGCAGTTTGGAGTGGTCTGGGGCCAACGTCCTGACTTTC. The chain joins TRBV6-2 or TRBV6-3 to TRBJ2-6; D not certain. The CDR3 is 15 residues long. Looked up from germline, CDR1 is MNHEY and CDR2 is SVGEGT. V was trimmed by 4 bases and J by 1 base, leaving 8 bases between them.